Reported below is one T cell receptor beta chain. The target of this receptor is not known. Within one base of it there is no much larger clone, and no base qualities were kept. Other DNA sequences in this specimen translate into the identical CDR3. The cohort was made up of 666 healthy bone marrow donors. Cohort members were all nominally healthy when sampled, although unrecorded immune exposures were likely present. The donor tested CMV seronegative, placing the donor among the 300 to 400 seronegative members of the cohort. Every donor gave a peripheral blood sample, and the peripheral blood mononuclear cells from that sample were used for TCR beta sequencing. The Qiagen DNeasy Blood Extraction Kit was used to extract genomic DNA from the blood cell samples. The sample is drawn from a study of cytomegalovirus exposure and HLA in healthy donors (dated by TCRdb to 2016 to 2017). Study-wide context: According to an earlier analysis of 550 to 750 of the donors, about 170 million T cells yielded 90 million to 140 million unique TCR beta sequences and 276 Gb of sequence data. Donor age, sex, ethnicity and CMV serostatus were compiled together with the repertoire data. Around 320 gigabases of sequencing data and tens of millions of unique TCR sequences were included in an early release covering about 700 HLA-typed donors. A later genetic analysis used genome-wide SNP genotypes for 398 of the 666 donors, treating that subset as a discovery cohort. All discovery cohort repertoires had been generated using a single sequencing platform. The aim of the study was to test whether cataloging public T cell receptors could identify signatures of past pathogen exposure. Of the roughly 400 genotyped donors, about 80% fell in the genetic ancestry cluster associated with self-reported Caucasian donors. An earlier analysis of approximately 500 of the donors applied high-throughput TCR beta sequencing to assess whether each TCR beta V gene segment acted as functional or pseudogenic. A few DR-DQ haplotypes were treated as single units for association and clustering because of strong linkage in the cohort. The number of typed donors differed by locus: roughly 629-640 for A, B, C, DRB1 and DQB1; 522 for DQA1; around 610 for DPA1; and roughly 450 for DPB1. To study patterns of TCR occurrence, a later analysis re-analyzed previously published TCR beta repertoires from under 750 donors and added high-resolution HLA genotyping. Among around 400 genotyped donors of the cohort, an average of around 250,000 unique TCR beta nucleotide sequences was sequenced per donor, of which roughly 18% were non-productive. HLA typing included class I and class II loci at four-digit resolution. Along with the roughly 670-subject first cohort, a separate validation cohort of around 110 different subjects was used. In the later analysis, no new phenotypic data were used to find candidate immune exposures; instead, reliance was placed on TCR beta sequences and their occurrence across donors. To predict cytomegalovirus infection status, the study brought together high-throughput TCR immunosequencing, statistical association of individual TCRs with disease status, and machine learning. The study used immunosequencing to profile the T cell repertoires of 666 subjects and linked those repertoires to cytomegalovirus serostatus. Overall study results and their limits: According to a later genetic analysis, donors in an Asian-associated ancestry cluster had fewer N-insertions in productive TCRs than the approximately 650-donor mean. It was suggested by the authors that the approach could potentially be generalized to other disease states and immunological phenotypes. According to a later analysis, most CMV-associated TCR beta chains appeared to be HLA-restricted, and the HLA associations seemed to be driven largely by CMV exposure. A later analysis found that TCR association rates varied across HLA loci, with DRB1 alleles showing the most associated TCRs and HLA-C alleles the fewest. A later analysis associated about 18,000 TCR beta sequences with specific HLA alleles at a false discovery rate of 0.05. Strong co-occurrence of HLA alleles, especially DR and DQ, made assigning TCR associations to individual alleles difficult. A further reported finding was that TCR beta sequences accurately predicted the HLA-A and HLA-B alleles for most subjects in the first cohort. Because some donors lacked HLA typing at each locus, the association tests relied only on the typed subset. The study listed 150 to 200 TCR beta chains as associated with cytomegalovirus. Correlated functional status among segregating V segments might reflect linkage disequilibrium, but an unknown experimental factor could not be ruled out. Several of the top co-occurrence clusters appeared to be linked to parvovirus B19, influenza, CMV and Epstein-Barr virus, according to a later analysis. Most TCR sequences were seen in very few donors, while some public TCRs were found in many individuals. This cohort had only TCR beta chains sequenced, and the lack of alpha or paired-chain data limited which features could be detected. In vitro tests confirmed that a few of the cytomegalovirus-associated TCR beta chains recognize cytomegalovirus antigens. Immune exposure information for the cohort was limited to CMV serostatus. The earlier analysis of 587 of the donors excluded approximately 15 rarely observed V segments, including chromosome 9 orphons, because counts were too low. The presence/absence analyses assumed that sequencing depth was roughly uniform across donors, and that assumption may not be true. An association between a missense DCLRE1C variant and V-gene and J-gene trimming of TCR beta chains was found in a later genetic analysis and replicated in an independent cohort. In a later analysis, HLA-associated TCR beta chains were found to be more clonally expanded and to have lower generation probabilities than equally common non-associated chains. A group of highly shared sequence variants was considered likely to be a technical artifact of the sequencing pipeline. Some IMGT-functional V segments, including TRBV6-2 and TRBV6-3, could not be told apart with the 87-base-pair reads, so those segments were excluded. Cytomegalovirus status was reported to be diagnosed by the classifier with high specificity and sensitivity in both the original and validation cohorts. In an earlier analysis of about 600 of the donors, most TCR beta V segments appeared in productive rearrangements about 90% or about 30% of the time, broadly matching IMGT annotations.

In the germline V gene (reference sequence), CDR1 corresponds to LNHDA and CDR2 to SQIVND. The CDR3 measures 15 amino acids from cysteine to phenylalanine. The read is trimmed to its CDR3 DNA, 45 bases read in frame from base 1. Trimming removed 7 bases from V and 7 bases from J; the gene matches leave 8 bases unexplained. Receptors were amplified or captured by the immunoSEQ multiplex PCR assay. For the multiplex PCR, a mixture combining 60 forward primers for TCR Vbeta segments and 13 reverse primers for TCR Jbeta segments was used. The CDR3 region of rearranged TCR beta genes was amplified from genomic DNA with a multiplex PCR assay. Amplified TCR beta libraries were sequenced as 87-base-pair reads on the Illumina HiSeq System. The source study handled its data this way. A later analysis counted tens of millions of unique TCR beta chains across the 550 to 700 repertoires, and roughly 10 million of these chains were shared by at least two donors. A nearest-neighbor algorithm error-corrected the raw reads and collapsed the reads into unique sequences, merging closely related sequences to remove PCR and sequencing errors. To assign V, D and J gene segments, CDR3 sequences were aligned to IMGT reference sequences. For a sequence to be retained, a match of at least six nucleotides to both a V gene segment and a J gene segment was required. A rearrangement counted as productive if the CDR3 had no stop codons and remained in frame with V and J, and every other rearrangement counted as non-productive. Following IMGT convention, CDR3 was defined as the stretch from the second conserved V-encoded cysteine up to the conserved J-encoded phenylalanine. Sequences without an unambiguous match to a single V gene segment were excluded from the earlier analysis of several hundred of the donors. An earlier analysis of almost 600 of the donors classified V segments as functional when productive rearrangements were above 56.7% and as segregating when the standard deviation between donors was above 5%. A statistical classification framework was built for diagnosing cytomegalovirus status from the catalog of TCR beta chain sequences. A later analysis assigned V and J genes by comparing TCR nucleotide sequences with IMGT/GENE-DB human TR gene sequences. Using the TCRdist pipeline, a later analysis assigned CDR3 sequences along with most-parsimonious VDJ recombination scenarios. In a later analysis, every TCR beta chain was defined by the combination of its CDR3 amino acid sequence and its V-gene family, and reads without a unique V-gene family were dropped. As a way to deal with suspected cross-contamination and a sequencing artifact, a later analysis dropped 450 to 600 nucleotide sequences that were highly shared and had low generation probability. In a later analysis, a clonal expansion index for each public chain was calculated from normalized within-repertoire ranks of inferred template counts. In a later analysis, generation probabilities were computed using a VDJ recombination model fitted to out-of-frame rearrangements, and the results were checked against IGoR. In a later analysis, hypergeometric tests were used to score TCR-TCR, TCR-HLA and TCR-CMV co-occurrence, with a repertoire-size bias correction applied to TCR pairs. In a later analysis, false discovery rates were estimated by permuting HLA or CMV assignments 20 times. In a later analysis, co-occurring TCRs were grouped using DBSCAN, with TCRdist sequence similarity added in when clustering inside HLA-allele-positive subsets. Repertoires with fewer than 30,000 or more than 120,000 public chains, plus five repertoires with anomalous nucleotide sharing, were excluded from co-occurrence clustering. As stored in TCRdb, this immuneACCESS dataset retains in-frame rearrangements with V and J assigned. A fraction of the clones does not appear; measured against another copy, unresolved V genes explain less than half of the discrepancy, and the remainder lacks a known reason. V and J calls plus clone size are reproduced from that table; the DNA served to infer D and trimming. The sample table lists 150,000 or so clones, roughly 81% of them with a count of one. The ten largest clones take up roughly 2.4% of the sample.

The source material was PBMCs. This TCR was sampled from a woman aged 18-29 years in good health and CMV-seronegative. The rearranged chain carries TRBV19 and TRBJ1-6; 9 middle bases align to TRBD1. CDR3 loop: CASNLLDRGNSPLHF. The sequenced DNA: TGTGCCAGTAATTTACTGGACAGGGGAAATTCACCCCTCCACTTT.